Below are 22 T cell receptor beta chains sequenced from a single sample in a study of graft-versus-host responses after intestinal transplantation (dated by TCRdb to about 2021). Receptor amplification or capture employed the immunoSEQ multiplex PCR assay. TCRdb obtained this table from immuneACCESS and retained in-frame rearrangements with V and J assigned. These tables miss some clones; where compared with another copy, unresolved V genes account for less than half of the shortfall, and the remainder is unexplained. The sample table holds some 96,000 clones, of which 75% to 95% were seen once. The ten largest clones capture around 15% of the sample. Sequenced here: PBMCs, sampled around 68 weeks after intestinal transplant. The receptors were sampled from a human patient who received an intestinal transplant, so some T cells may come from the graft donor.

V and J are TRBV6-5 and TRBJ1-1; weak D call: TRBD1 (5 bases). Trimming pared 6 bases from V and 6 bases from J, leaving 14 bases between. The CDR3 has 13 residues. Germline CDR1 reads MNHEY; CDR2 reads SVGAGI. The CDR3 protein is CASSADKAPEAFF. The CDR3 DNA sequence: TGTGCCAGCAGCGCGGACAAGGCGCCTGAAGCTTTCTTT.

This clone was recorded once. V and J are TRBV7-9 and TRBJ1-2; D gene unclear. Per germline, CDR1 SEHNR and CDR2 FQNEAQ (reference sequence). Trimming cost V 1 base and J 8 bases, with 17 bases left between them. This CDR3 comprises 15 residues. CDR3 DNA sequence: TGTGCCAGCAGCTTAGGCCGGGCCTTCTATGCAGGCTACACCTTC. It yields the protein CASSLGRAFYAGYTF.

This chain links TRBV9 with TRBJ2-7, with TRBD2 matching over 8 bases. CDR1 and CDR2 from the germline V gene are SGDLS and YYNGEE. The CDR3 has 15 amino acids. The trim removed 3 bases at V and 0 bases at J, leaving 5 bases unmatched. CDR3 nucleotide sequence: TGTGCCAGCAGCGCTGATAGCGGGACCTCCTACGAGCAGTACTTC. Its protein is CASSADSGTSYEQYF.

The chain is built from TRBV5-6 and TRBJ1-2, with 7 bases lining up with TRBD1. There are 15 residues in the CDR3. CDR1 is SGHDT and CDR2 is YYEEEE in the germline V gene. The V segment lost 3 bases and the J segment 3 bases; nucleotides outside the gene matches: 8. In nucleotides, the CDR3 is TGTGCCAGCAGCTATCCGACAGGGTGGTACTATGGCTACACCTTC. Its protein is CASSYPTGWYYGYTF. Using reference TRBV5-6 and TRBJ1-2 for the parts outside the CDR3, the full variable domain is DAGVTQSPTHLIKTRGQQVTLRCSPKSGHDTVSWYQQALGQGPQFIFQYYEEEERQRGNFPDRFSGHQFPNYSSELNVNALLLGDSALYLCASSYPTGWYYGYTFGSGTRLTVV.

This rearrangement joins TRBV7-6 to TRBJ2-1, with D perhaps matching TRBD2 (6 bases). CDR3 length: 16 residues. V was trimmed by 1 base and J by 6 bases, leaving 16 bases between them. CDR1 and CDR2 from the germline V gene are SGHVS and FNYEAQ. This chain's CDR3 is CASSLGGGAGGNEQFF. CDR3 DNA sequence: TGTGCCAGCAGCTTAGGGGGCGGGGCCGGAGGCAATGAGCAGTTCTTC.

The rearrangement joins TRBV6-4 to TRBJ2-5; 10 nucleotides line up with TRBD1. Trimming removed 4 bases from V and 5 bases from J; junction bases left unmatched: 7. CDR1 and CDR2 (germline): MRHNA, SNTAGT. The CDR3 totals 15 residues. In DNA, the CDR3 is TGTGCCAGCAGTGCGACAGGGGGCGGCCCGGAGACCCAGTACTTC. This encodes CASSATGGGPETQYF.

In this sample, this clone turned up a few times. The chain recombines TRBV2 with TRBJ1-4; tentatively, D is TRBD1 (6 bases). The CDR3 length is 14 residues. Germline CDR1 reads SNHLY; CDR2 reads FYNNEI. V gave up 5 bases and J gave up 5 bases, with 12 bases separating them. This CDR3 is CASSPGHMNEKLFF. As DNA, the CDR3 is TGTGCCAGCAGTCCGGGACACATGAATGAAAAACTGTTTTTT.

The V call is TRBV2, the J call TRBJ1-5, with D uncertain. V lost 3 bases and J 7 bases, leaving 10 bases between the germline ends. In germline, CDR1 is SNHLY, CDR2 FYNNEI. The CDR3 runs to 13 residues. The CDR3 sequence: CASSDRVYQPQHF. The CDR3 DNA follows: TGTGCCAGCAGTGATAGGGTTTACCAGCCCCAGCATTTT. Drawing the rest from reference TRBV2 and TRBJ1-5, the complete variable domain is EPEVTQTPSHQVTQMGQEVILRCVPISNHLYFYWYRQILGQKVEFLVSFYNNEISEKSEIFDDQFSVERPDGSNFTLKIRSTKLEDSAMYFCASSDRVYQPQHFGDGTRLSIL.

The chain carries TRBV5-1 and TRBJ2-7; D unclear. V was shortened by 3 bases and J by 5 bases, with 9 bases between the two germline ends. In germline, CDR1 is SGHRS, CDR2 YFSETQ. The CDR3 spans 12 residues. As DNA, the CDR3 is TGCGCCAGCAGCTCCCTGGGGAACGAGCAGTACTTC. Amino acids: CASSSLGNEQYF.

The V and J genes are TRBV2 and TRBJ1-5, with TRBD1 identical over 7 bases. CDR3 length: 13 residues. Unmatched junction bases numbered 6, after V lost 4 bases and J lost 9 bases. Germline lookup yields CDR1 SNHLY and CDR2 FYNNEI. The CDR3 is CASSGQGAGPQHF. Written as DNA, the CDR3 is TGTGCCAGCAGTGGACAGGGAGCTGGGCCCCAGCATTTT.

V gene TRBV11-2 combines with J gene TRBJ2-3; 9 bases are shared with TRBD2. Germline CDR1 reads SGHAT; CDR2 reads FQNNGV. The V gene end was trimmed by 5 bases and the J gene end by 4 bases; junction bases not matched to a gene: 4. The CDR3 has 14 residues. The CDR3 sequence: CASSLSGGPDTQYF. DNA of the CDR3: TGTGCCAGCAGCCTGAGCGGGGGGCCAGATACGCAGTATTTT. Full variable domain (rest looked up from reference TRBV11-2 and TRBJ2-3): EAGVAQSPRYKIIEKRQSVAFWCNPISGHATLYWYQQILGQGPKLLIQFQNNGVVDDSQLPKDRFSAERLKGVDSTLKIQPAKLEDSAVYLCASSLSGGPDTQYFGPGTRLTVL.

The J gene is TRBJ2-3, the V gene TRBV7-6, with D possibly TRBD1 on 6 matching bases. Germline assignment: CDR1 SGHVS and CDR2 FNYEAQ. This CDR3 comprises 14 residues. Trimming pared 5 bases from V and 6 bases from J, leaving 15 bases between. The CDR3 sequence is CASSKTERGDTQYF. The DNA for the CDR3 is TGTGCCAGCAGCAAGACGGAGAGGGGGGATACGCAGTATTTT.

This rearrangement joins TRBV18 to TRBJ1-3; D is uncertain. This CDR3 is 13 amino acids long. The germline CDR1 and CDR2 sequences are KGHSH and LQKENI. V was shortened by 2 bases and J by 2 bases, with 4 bases between the two germline ends. The CDR3 loop reads CASSPVPGNTIYF. Written as DNA, the CDR3 is TGTGCCAGCTCACCAGTACCTGGAAACACCATATATTTT.

The chain combines TRBV11-3 with TRBJ1-1; no reliable D call. The V gene's germline CDR1 is SGHNT and CDR2 YENEEA. The CDR3 spans 13 residues. V lost 1 base, J lost 5 bases, and 8 bases lay in between. CDR3 DNA sequence: TGTGCCAGCAGCTTAGGGCGGTTAACTGAAGCTTTCTTT. It is translated as CASSLGRLTEAFF. Combining the CDR3 with reference TRBV11-3 and TRBJ1-1 gives the whole variable domain EAGVVQSPRYKIIEKKQPVAFWCNPISGHNTLYWYLQNLGQGPELLIRYENEEAVDDSQLPKDRFSAERLKGVDSTLKIQPAELGDSAVYLCASSLGRLTEAFFGQGTRLTVV.

This sequence joins TRBV6-1 and TRBJ2-5; D possibly corresponds to TRBD1 (6 bases). This CDR3 comprises 12 residues. Germline CDR1 reads MNHNS; CDR2 reads SASEGT. Trimming shortened V by 2 bases and J by 5 bases, and 6 bases separated the two germline ends. The CDR3 region has the DNA TGTGCCAGCAGTGAAAGGGGGGAGACCCAGTACTTC. It encodes CASSERGETQYF.

The rearrangement uses TRBV9 and TRBJ2-3, with TRBD2 identical over 10 bases. The J segment lost 2 bases and the V segment lost 1 base, leaving 4 bases of the junction unmatched. Germline CDR1 SGDLS, CDR2 YYNGEE. CDR3 size: 16 residues. The CDR3 bases are TGTGCCAGCAGCGTATCTAGCGGGGGATACACAGATACGCAGTATTTT. This encodes CASSVSSGGYTDTQYF.

The chain has TRBV2 and TRBJ1-1; D is ambiguous. The ends were cut back, 6 bases at V and 1 base at J, with 9 bases in the middle. Germline V CDR1 and CDR2: SNHLY, FYNNEI. The CDR3 runs 13 residues. The CDR3 DNA follows: TGTGCCAGCAGCCAACAGCAGAACACTGAAGCTTTCTTT. Residues: CASSQQQNTEAFF.

This rearrangement joins TRBV7-9 to TRBJ1-2; D not resolved. The CDR3 spans 14 residues. CDR1 SEHNR and CDR2 FQNEAQ come from the germline V gene (reference sequence). Trimming shortened V by 5 bases and J by 2 bases, and 12 bases separated the two germline ends. The CDR3 loop is CASSRADGNYGYTF. For the CDR3, the DNA is TGTGCCAGCAGCCGTGCGGACGGGAACTATGGCTACACCTTC.

The chain employs TRBV2 and TRBJ1-6; TRBD1 matches at 9 bases. The CDR3 is 16 amino acids. Germline V lookup: CDR1 SNHLY, CDR2 FYNNEI. The V and J ends lost 6 bases and 7 bases, in that order; junction bases with no gene match: 10. This CDR3 is CASRDTLGQGNSPLHF. The CDR3 nucleotides are TGTGCCAGCAGGGATACCCTTGGACAGGGGAATTCACCCCTCCACTTT.

The CDR3 sequence: CASSERAGRTDTQYF. The CDR3 nucleotides are TGTGCCAGCAGTGAAAGGGCAGGCCGCACAGATACGCAGTATTTT. J is TRBJ2-3 and V is TRBV6-1; no firm D call. Trimming cost V 2 bases and J 1 base, with 10 bases left between them. This CDR3 has 15 amino acids. Germline CDR1 MNHNS, CDR2 SASEGT.

This rearrangement joins TRBV7-8 to TRBJ2-1; D uncertain. The germline gives CDR1 SGHVS, CDR2 FQNEAQ. The CDR3 length is 14 residues. Trimming left V 4 bases short and J 7 bases short, with 14 bases between. The CDR3 DNA is TGTGCCAGCAGCTCTGGGTTAAAACGGAATGAGCAGTTCTTC. Translating it yields CASSSGLKRNEQFF.

The V call is TRBV6-5, the J call TRBJ1-6; tentative D call: TRBD1 (6 bases). Trimming took 0 bases from V and 11 from J, leaving 14 bases between them. This CDR3 is built from 15 residues. From germline, CDR1 is MNHEY and CDR2 SVGAGI. CDR3 region: CASSYSGGQGTPLHF. DNA for the CDR3: TGTGCCAGCAGTTACTCGGGGGGGCAGGGGACACCCCTCCACTTT.